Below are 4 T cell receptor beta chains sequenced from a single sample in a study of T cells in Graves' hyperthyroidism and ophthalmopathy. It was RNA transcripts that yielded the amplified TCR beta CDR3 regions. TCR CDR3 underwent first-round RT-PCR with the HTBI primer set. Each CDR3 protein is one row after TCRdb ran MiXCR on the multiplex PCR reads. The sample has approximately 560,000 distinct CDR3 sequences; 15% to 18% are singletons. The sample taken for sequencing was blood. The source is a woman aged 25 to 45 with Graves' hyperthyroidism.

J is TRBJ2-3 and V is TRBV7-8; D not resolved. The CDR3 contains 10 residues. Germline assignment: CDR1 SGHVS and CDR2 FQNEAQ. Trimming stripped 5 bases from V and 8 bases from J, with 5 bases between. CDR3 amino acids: CASSHLTQYF. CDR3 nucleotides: TGTGCCAGCAGCCACCTTACGCAGTATTTT.

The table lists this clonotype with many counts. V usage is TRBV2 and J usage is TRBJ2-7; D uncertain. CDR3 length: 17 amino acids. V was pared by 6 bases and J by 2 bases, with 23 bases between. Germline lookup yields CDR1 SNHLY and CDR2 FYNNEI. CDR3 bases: TGTGCCAGCAGCGACAACCTAAACCCGGACGTGGCCTACGAGCAGTACTTC. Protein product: CASSDNLNPDVAYEQYF.

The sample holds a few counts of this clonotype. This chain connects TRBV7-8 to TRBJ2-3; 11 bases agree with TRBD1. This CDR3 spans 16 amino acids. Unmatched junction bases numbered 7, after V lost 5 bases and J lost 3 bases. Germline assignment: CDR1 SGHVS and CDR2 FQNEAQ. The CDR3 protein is CASSVPGQGGTDTQYF. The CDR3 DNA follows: TGTGCCAGCAGCGTCCCGGGACAGGGGGGTACAGATACGCAGTATTTT.

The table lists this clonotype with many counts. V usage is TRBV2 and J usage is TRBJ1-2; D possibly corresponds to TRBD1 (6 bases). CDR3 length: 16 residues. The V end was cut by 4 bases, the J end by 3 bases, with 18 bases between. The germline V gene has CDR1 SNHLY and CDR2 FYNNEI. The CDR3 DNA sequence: TGTGCCAGCAGTGCCGACAGGACGAGGGTAGACTATGGCTACACCTTC. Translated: CASSADRTRVDYGYTF.